These T cell receptor beta chains were read from a single sample in a study of shared clonotypes between healthy human individuals. TCRdb keeps only in-frame clones here, not all; method: immunoSEQ multiplex PCR. This sample has about 1 million clones; about 76% occur once, and the top ten carry 1.4%. Source material: memory CD4+ T cells sorted from blood. The source is a man between 18 and 29 years old in good health. The CDR3 runs from the conserved cysteine through the conserved F or W. Each record gives: clone size, D gene, J gene, V gene, CDR3 DNA, CDR3 protein. A D gene is named only where the DNA matches it firmly. Only part of the rows carry a size: once, few, many, or a class if the clone is expanded.

abundance: .
d_gene: TRBD1
j_gene: TRBJ2-2
v_gene: TRBV19
CDR3nt: TGTGCCAGTAGTACTGCAGGGGGCGCGCACACCGGGGAGCTGTTTTTT
CDR3aa: CASSTAGGAHTGELFF

abundance: .
d_gene: .
j_gene: TRBJ2-7
v_gene: TRBV4-1
CDR3nt: TGCGCCAGCAGCCAAGCAGTGTATCCTTGGGAGTACGAGCAGTACTTC
CDR3aa: CASSQAVYPWEYEQYF

abundance: .
d_gene: .
j_gene: TRBJ2-1
v_gene: TRBV5-1
CDR3nt: TGCGCCAGCAGGGACTTGCCGAACGGGGTGGACAATGAGCAGTTCTTC
CDR3aa: CASRDLPNGVDNEQFF

abundance: .
d_gene: .
j_gene: TRBJ2-7
v_gene: TRBV5-1
CDR3nt: TGCGCCAGCAGCTTGATAGAGTCCTCCTACGAGCAGTACTTC
CDR3aa: CASSLIESSYEQYF

abundance: .
d_gene: .
j_gene: TRBJ2-7
v_gene: TRBV11-2
CDR3nt: TGTGCCAGCAGCTTGGGGTTAGGGTCCTACGAGCAGTACTTC
CDR3aa: CASSLGLGSYEQYF

abundance: .
d_gene: .
j_gene: TRBJ2-5
v_gene: TRBV7-9
CDR3nt: TGTGCCAGCAGCTACCGATACCCGACAGCGCACCAAGAGACCCAGTACTTC
CDR3aa: CASSYRYPTAHQETQYF

abundance: few
d_gene: .
j_gene: TRBJ2-1
v_gene: TRBV11-2
CDR3nt: TGTGCCAGCAGCTTCGGGGCCGCGGGTGAGCAGTTCTTC
CDR3aa: CASSFGAAGEQFF

abundance: .
d_gene: .
j_gene: TRBJ1-5
v_gene: TRBV9
CDR3nt: TGTGCCAGCAGCGTAGGAGACACCGGCAATCAGCCCCAGCATTTT
CDR3aa: CASSVGDTGNQPQHF

abundance: .
d_gene: .
j_gene: TRBJ2-6
v_gene: TRBV9
CDR3nt: TGTGCCAGCAGCGTAGCCGGGGTCTCTGGGGCCAACGTCCTGACTTTC
CDR3aa: CASSVAGVSGANVLTF

abundance: .
d_gene: TRBD2
j_gene: TRBJ2-3
v_gene: TRBV5-6
CDR3nt: TGTGCCAGCAGGGAACTAGCGGGGGTGCAGTATTTT
CDR3aa: CASRELAGVQYF

abundance: many
d_gene: TRBD1
j_gene: TRBJ1-2
v_gene: TRBV19
CDR3nt: TGTGCCAGTAGTATTCCGGGACAGGGCTATGGCTACACCTTC
CDR3aa: CASSIPGQGYGYTF

abundance: .
d_gene: .
j_gene: TRBJ1-6
v_gene: TRBV6-5
CDR3nt: TGTGCCAGTTCCCGGGACTATAATTCACCCCTCCACTTT
CDR3aa: CASSRDYNSPLHF

abundance: .
d_gene: .
j_gene: TRBJ2-7
v_gene: TRBV5-1
CDR3nt: TGCGCCAGCAGCTTTGGGCTAGCGCTGCTCTACGAGCAGTACTTC
CDR3aa: CASSFGLALLYEQYF

abundance: .
d_gene: .
j_gene: TRBJ1-5
v_gene: TRBV5-1
CDR3nt: TGCGCCAGCAGCTTGGATGGGGGGAGCAATCAGCCCCAGCATTTT
CDR3aa: CASSLDGGSNQPQHF

abundance: .
d_gene: .
j_gene: TRBJ1-5
v_gene: TRBV6-1
CDR3nt: TGTGCCAGCAGTGAATGGCAGGGTGATCAGCCCCAGCATTTT
CDR3aa: CASSEWQGDQPQHF

abundance: .
d_gene: TRBD1
j_gene: TRBJ1-2
v_gene: TRBV13
CDR3nt: TGTGCCAGCAGCCCTGGGACAGGAAGATCAAATTATGGCTACACCTTC
CDR3aa: CASSPGTGRSNYGYTF

abundance: .
d_gene: TRBD2
j_gene: TRBJ2-5
v_gene: TRBV5-1
CDR3nt: TGCGCCAGCAAGCCGGGAGGCACCCAAGAGACCCAGTACTTC
CDR3aa: CASKPGGTQETQYF

abundance: .
d_gene: .
j_gene: TRBJ2-2
v_gene: TRBV5-1
CDR3nt: TGCGCCAGCAGCGGTCCCGGGGAGCTGTTTTTT
CDR3aa: CASSGPGELFF

abundance: .
d_gene: .
j_gene: TRBJ2-5
v_gene: TRBV5-4
CDR3nt: TGTGCCAGCAGCCAAGGACACAATATGCAGGTGACCCAGTACTTC
CDR3aa: CASSQGHNMQVTQYF

abundance: .
d_gene: .
j_gene: TRBJ1-4
v_gene: TRBV28
CDR3nt: TGTGCCAGCAGTTTAGGCGCGAGGCTGTTTTTT
CDR3aa: CASSLGARLFF

abundance: .
d_gene: .
j_gene: TRBJ1-1
v_gene: TRBV6-1
CDR3nt: TGTGCCAGCAGTGAGGGTCTGAGAACTGAAGCTTTCTTT
CDR3aa: CASSEGLRTEAFF

abundance: .
d_gene: .
j_gene: TRBJ2-5
v_gene: TRBV6-1
CDR3nt: TGTGCCATCCATCAAATCAAACAAGAGACCCAGTACTTC
CDR3aa: CAIHQIKQETQYF

abundance: .
d_gene: TRBD1
j_gene: TRBJ2-5
v_gene: TRBV11-2
CDR3nt: TGTGCCAGCAGCTTTGGGACAGGGAAGGTGGAGACCCAGTACTTC
CDR3aa: CASSFGTGKVETQYF

abundance: .
d_gene: TRBD1
j_gene: TRBJ2-5
v_gene: TRBV7-9
CDR3nt: TGTGCCAGCAGCTTAAACAGGGGGCTGTTTGAGACCCAGTACTTC
CDR3aa: CASSLNRGLFETQYF

abundance: .
d_gene: .
j_gene: TRBJ1-5
v_gene: TRBV6-6
CDR3nt: TGTGCCAGCAAACAGCAGGGTTCTAGCAATCAGCCCCAGCATTTT
CDR3aa: CASKQQGSSNQPQHF

abundance: .
d_gene: TRBD2
j_gene: TRBJ2-1
v_gene: TRBV5-1
CDR3nt: TGCGCCAGCAGCTTGGTGGGACTAGCGGGAGGGGAGCAGTTCTTC
CDR3aa: CASSLVGLAGGEQFF

abundance: few
d_gene: .
j_gene: TRBJ1-1
v_gene: TRBV30
CDR3nt: TGTGCCTGGCAAGGGCTGAGGGTGGACACTGAAGCTTTCTTT
CDR3aa: CAWQGLRVDTEAFF

abundance: .
d_gene: .
j_gene: TRBJ1-5
v_gene: TRBV5-8
CDR3nt: TGTGCCAGCAGCTTGTCAGTGGGTCTAAACAATCAGCCCCAGCATTTT
CDR3aa: CASSLSVGLNNQPQHF

abundance: .
d_gene: .
j_gene: TRBJ2-5
v_gene: TRBV5-1
CDR3nt: TGCGCCAGCAGGTCCGGGTTCCAAGAGACCCAGTACTTC
CDR3aa: CASRSGFQETQYF

abundance: .
d_gene: TRBD1
j_gene: TRBJ1-1
v_gene: TRBV7-2
CDR3nt: TGTGCCAGCAGCGTAGGCGGTGACAGGGGGAACACTGAAGCTTTCTTT
CDR3aa: CASSVGGDRGNTEAFF

abundance: .
d_gene: .
j_gene: TRBJ1-5
v_gene: TRBV6-5
CDR3nt: TGTGCCAGCAGTCCCGACAGAATCAATCAGCCCCAGCATTTT
CDR3aa: CASSPDRINQPQHF

abundance: .
d_gene: .
j_gene: TRBJ1-2
v_gene: TRBV4-3
CDR3nt: TGCGCCAGCAGCCAAGATCGCAGCGGAGGCGGCTACACCTTC
CDR3aa: CASSQDRSGGGYTF

abundance: .
d_gene: .
j_gene: TRBJ2-2
v_gene: TRBV7-2
CDR3nt: TGTGCCAGCAGCTTAAGGCTCGTTCCGGGCACCGGGGAGCTGTTTTTT
CDR3aa: CASSLRLVPGTGELFF

abundance: .
d_gene: .
j_gene: TRBJ2-6
v_gene: TRBV7-2
CDR3nt: TGTGCCAGCAGCTTCAGACAGAGCTCTGGGGCCAACGTCCTGACTTTC
CDR3aa: CASSFRQSSGANVLTF

abundance: .
d_gene: .
j_gene: TRBJ1-1
v_gene: TRBV29-1
CDR3nt: TGCAGCGTGGGCCCATCGAGAACTGAAGCTTTCTTT
CDR3aa: CSVGPSRTEAFF

abundance: .
d_gene: .
j_gene: TRBJ1-5
v_gene: TRBV7-8
CDR3nt: TGTGCCAGCAGCCCCGACAGTGGCAATCAGCCCCAGCATTTT
CDR3aa: CASSPDSGNQPQHF

abundance: .
d_gene: .
j_gene: TRBJ2-1
v_gene: TRBV7-9
CDR3nt: TGTGCCAGCAGCTTAGAGGCAGGGCTCAATGAGCAGTTCTTC
CDR3aa: CASSLEAGLNEQFF

abundance: .
d_gene: .
j_gene: TRBJ2-7
v_gene: TRBV18
CDR3nt: TGTGCCAGCTCATCCGGGCAGGCCCCCTACGAGCAGTACTTC
CDR3aa: CASSSGQAPYEQYF

abundance: .
d_gene: .
j_gene: TRBJ2-3
v_gene: TRBV6-1
CDR3nt: TGTGCCAGCAGTGAAGTCCTGGGGGGCACAGATACGCAGTATTTT
CDR3aa: CASSEVLGGTDTQYF

abundance: many
d_gene: .
j_gene: TRBJ2-7
v_gene: TRBV14
CDR3nt: TGTGCCAGCAGCCAAGTCCCCGGGAAGCAGTACTTC
CDR3aa: CASSQVPGKQYF

abundance: .
d_gene: TRBD2
j_gene: TRBJ2-2
v_gene: TRBV19
CDR3nt: TGTGCCAGCTCCCCTAGCGGAGACCTCCGCACCGGGGAGCTGTTTTTT
CDR3aa: CASSPSGDLRTGELFF

abundance: many
d_gene: .
j_gene: TRBJ2-4
v_gene: TRBV21-1
CDR3nt: TGTGCCAGCAGCAACAACTTCTGGACAGGGGGAGACAAAAACATTCAGTACTTC
CDR3aa: CASSNNFWTGGDKNIQYF

abundance: .
d_gene: .
j_gene: TRBJ2-7
v_gene: TRBV10-3
CDR3nt: TGTGCCATCAGTGCCAGCGAAGCCTACGAGCAGTACTTC
CDR3aa: CAISASEAYEQYF

abundance: .
d_gene: .
j_gene: TRBJ1-2
v_gene: TRBV19
CDR3nt: TGTGCCAGTAGTAGGGACCCCGGCAGGGGCTACACCTTC
CDR3aa: CASSRDPGRGYTF

abundance: .
d_gene: TRBD2
j_gene: TRBJ2-2
v_gene: TRBV30
CDR3nt: TGTGCCTGCAACCCCGCAGGCGGGAGAATGGTGGGGGAGCTGTTTTTT
CDR3aa: CACNPAGGRMVGELFF

abundance: many
d_gene: .
j_gene: TRBJ2-6
v_gene: TRBV5-1
CDR3nt: TGCGCCAGCAGCTCTACGCGAACTGGGGCCAACGTCCTGACTTTC
CDR3aa: CASSSTRTGANVLTF

abundance: .
d_gene: .
j_gene: TRBJ1-6
v_gene: TRBV30
CDR3nt: TGTGCCTGGAGTCCCCGGCCTGATTCGGCCCTCCACTTT
CDR3aa: CAWSPRPDSALHF

abundance: once
d_gene: TRBD1
j_gene: TRBJ1-2
v_gene: TRBV30
CDR3nt: TGTGCCTGGAGTGCGGGACAGGGCAGCTATGGCTACACCTTC
CDR3aa: CAWSAGQGSYGYTF

abundance: few
d_gene: .
j_gene: TRBJ2-7
v_gene: TRBV28
CDR3nt: TGTGCCAGCAGCACTGTAGGGGACAAGACCTACGAGCAGTACTTC
CDR3aa: CASSTVGDKTYEQYF

abundance: .
d_gene: TRBD2
j_gene: TRBJ2-1
v_gene: TRBV5-1
CDR3nt: TGCGCCAGCAGCTCAACTAGCGGGCTTTACAATGAGCAGTTCTTC
CDR3aa: CASSSTSGLYNEQFF

abundance: .
d_gene: .
j_gene: TRBJ2-7
v_gene: TRBV20-1
CDR3nt: TGCAGTGCTAGGGAGAGGAACGAGCAGTACTTC
CDR3aa: CSARERNEQYF

abundance: .
d_gene: .
j_gene: TRBJ2-6
v_gene: TRBV28
CDR3nt: TGTGCCAGCACCCCCCCTTTGGGGATCCCTGGGGCCAACGTCCTGACTTTC
CDR3aa: CASTPPLGIPGANVLTF

abundance: .
d_gene: .
j_gene: TRBJ2-1
v_gene: TRBV10-1
CDR3nt: TGCGCCAGCAGTGAGGTACAGGCAGGGAGCAATGAGCAGTTCTTC
CDR3aa: CASSEVQAGSNEQFF